A selection of T cell receptor beta chains follows, all from one sample in a study of cytomegalovirus exposure and HLA in healthy donors. Repertoires were generated with immunoSEQ multiplex PCR, while TCRdb's copy carries only in-frame clones and drops some. Of about 98,000 clones in the sample, approximately 69% were seen once. What was sequenced was PBMCs. Receptors originate from a female donor in good health and CMV-seronegative. Each CDR3 is given without its conserved first and last residue. Each record gives: V gene, clone size, CDR3 protein. Expanded clones are given a class, and other clones once, few, many or no size at all.

TRBV19 . ASSIRTDPKSYGYT
TRBV7-9 few ASSLAGQRGEKLF
TRBV28 . ASSFHTGLGGYT
TRBV5-1 . ASSLGGYRTDTQY
TRBV5-1 . ASSLSGPVTGSFGNTIY
TRBV2 . ASSGLADNEQF
TRBV5-6 . ASGSGVSYGYT
TRBV4-1 few ASSQKPGLNNEQF
TRBV6-1 . ASERGGQGYEQY
TRBV6-5 . ASSYDRGYGYT
TRBV25-1 . ASSDPSGTGGSEQF
TRBV30 . AWGPPGHNYGYT
TRBV7-6 few ASSWDTDSYEQY